The rows below give T cell receptor beta chains drawn from one sample of a study of blood T cell repertoires in COVID-19. Here immunoSEQ multiplex PCR was the method, and the copy in TCRdb shows in-frame clones only, minus some. The sample includes 35,000 to 50,000 clones, about 86% seen only once; the top ten take around 24%. Sequencing input: peripheral blood. The origin of the receptors is a human donor with acute or convalescent COVID-19. The donor label of this sample is uncertain. Both conserved end residues are part of each CDR3. The D gene is left open where the match is weak. The size of a clone is reported for some rows only, either as once, few or many, or as a class for expanded clones.

CDR3 protein	CDR3 DNA	D gene	clone size	V gene	J gene
CASSILYEQYF	TGTGCCAGCAGTATCCTTTACGAGCAGTACTTC	.	.	TRBV28	TRBJ2-7
CASSPFFGGSTDEQFF	TGTGCCAGCTCACCGTTTTTTGGCGGGAGTACGGATGAGCAGTTCTTC	TRBD2	.	TRBV18	TRBJ2-1
CASSQFRNTGELFF	TGTGCCAGCAGCCAATTCCGGAACACCGGGGAGCTGTTTTTT	.	once	TRBV3-1/TRBV3-2	TRBJ2-2
CASSLDPTGSHEQYF	TGTGCCAGCAGCTTAGACCCGACAGGGTCCCACGAGCAGTACTTC	TRBD1	.	TRBV7-2	TRBJ2-7
CASSIDAGTETQYF	TGTGCCAGTAGTATAGACGCGGGGACGGAGACCCAGTACTTC	.	.	TRBV19	TRBJ2-5
CAISEWTSGDHNEQFF	TGTGCCATCAGTGAGTGGACTAGCGGGGACCACAATGAGCAGTTCTTC	TRBD2	.	TRBV10-3	TRBJ2-1
CASSPRGLEGNTIYF	TGTGCCAGCTCACCACGGGGGCTGGAAGGAAACACCATATATTTT	.	.	TRBV18	TRBJ1-3
CASSLRTSGGVSTDTQYF	TGTGCCAGCAGCTTGAGGACTAGCGGGGGGGTGAGCACAGATACGCAGTATTTT	TRBD2	.	TRBV13	TRBJ2-3
CAISDAGGPSYNEQFF	TGTGCCATCAGTGACGCGGGAGGGCCCTCCTACAATGAGCAGTTCTTC	TRBD2	.	TRBV10-3	TRBJ2-1
CASSESGTPQETQYF	TGTGCCAGCAGTGAATCCGGGACTCCCCAAGAGACCCAGTACTTC	.	.	TRBV6-1	TRBJ2-5
CASKFGLGQPQHF	TGTGCCAGCAAGTTCGGGTTAGGACAGCCCCAGCATTTT	.	once	TRBV6-5	TRBJ1-5
CASSLRDSYEQYF	TGTGCCAGCAGTTTGAGGGACAGCTACGAGCAGTACTTC	TRBD1	.	TRBV12-3/TRBV12-4	TRBJ2-7
CASSQATGSQETQYF	TGTGCCAGCAGCCAGGCCACAGGGTCCCAAGAGACCCAGTACTTC	.	.	TRBV3-1/TRBV3-2	TRBJ2-5
CASSSVAGGTSTDTQYF	TGTGCCAGCAGCTCGGTAGCGGGAGGCACTAGCACAGATACGCAGTATTTT	TRBD2	once	TRBV9	TRBJ2-3
CASSPDRFLAFF	TGTGCCAGCAGCCCCGACAGGTTCTTAGCTTTCTTT	.	.	TRBV11-2	TRBJ1-1
CASGLGQTLNTEAFF	TGTGCTAGTGGTTTGGGACAGACCTTGAACACTGAAGCTTTCTTT	.	few	TRBV12-5	TRBJ1-1
CASSNTGANVLTF	TGTGCCAGCAGTAATACTGGGGCCAACGTCCTGACTTTC	.	.	TRBV9	TRBJ2-6
CASSQGAVSKNIQYF	TGTGCCAGCAGCCAAGGAGCGGTGTCCAAAAACATTCAGTACTTC	.	.	TRBV4-2	TRBJ2-4
CASSETGKSYNEQFF	TGTGCCAGTAGCGAAACAGGGAAGAGCTACAATGAGCAGTTCTTC	.	.	TRBV19	TRBJ2-1
CASTLLAGARGEQYF	TGTGCCAGCACACTACTAGCGGGGGCCCGGGGGGAGCAGTACTTC	TRBD2	.	TRBV27	TRBJ2-7
CASSFRDRAGYTF	TGTGCCAGCAGTTTCCGGGACAGGGCTGGCTACACCTTC	TRBD1	few	TRBV27	TRBJ1-2
CSLRDRGLGETQYF	TGCAGCCTCCGGGACAGGGGGCTCGGAGAGACCCAGTACTTC	TRBD1	few	TRBV29-1	TRBJ2-5
CASSPHSGTGNTIYF	TGCGCCAGCAGCCCCCACTCAGGGACTGGAAACACCATATATTTT	.	.	TRBV5-1	TRBJ1-3
CASSRGGVQETQYF	TGTGCCAGCAGCCGTGGAGGGGTTCAAGAGACCCAGTACTTC	.	.	TRBV7-9	TRBJ2-5
CASSRNGQGMSYEQYF	TGTGCCAGTAGTCGAAACGGACAGGGAATGTCCTACGAGCAGTACTTC	TRBD1	few	TRBV19	TRBJ2-7
CASSLTRPNTGELFF	TGTGCCAGCAGTTTAACCAGGCCGAACACCGGGGAGCTGTTTTTT	.	.	TRBV27	TRBJ2-2
CSVDLSGNTIYF	TGCAGCGTTGATCTTTCGGGAAACACCATATATTTT	.	.	TRBV29-1	TRBJ1-3
CASSLDRANYEQYF	TGTGCCAGCAGCTTGGACAGGGCCAACTACGAGCAGTACTTC	TRBD1	.	TRBV7-9	TRBJ2-7
CSVEVNSSEQYF	TGCAGCGTTGAAGTGAACAGCTCCGAGCAGTACTTC	.	.	TRBV29-1	TRBJ2-7
CASSPNRGSTATNEKLFF	TGCGCCAGCAGCCCCAACAGGGGGAGTACAGCAACTAATGAAAAACTGTTTTTT	TRBD1	.	TRBV5-1	TRBJ1-4
CASSMGLGSYEQYF	TGTGCCAGCAGTATGGGACTCGGCTCCTACGAGCAGTACTTC	.	.	TRBV11-2	TRBJ2-7
CASSQVVLYEQYF	TGTGCCAGCAGCCAAGTAGTCCTTTACGAGCAGTACTTC	.	.	TRBV14	TRBJ2-7
CASSALPGLAGGPDTQYF	TGTGCCAGCTCAGCGCTTCCGGGACTAGCGGGAGGCCCAGATACGCAGTATTTT	TRBD2	.	TRBV18	TRBJ2-3
CASNGPSRTANTGELFF	TGTGCCAGCAATGGACCCTCGCGGACAGCAAACACCGGGGAGCTGTTTTTT	.	once	TRBV2	TRBJ2-2
CASSGRDSANYGYTF	TGTGCCAGTAGTGGCCGGGACAGCGCTAACTATGGCTACACCTTC	TRBD1	few	TRBV19	TRBJ1-2
CASKLPAGTEAFF	TGTGCCAGCAAACTCCCGGCGGGCACTGAAGCTTTCTTT	.	.	TRBV5-4	TRBJ1-1
CASSPGQGLMNGNTIYF	TGTGCCAGCAGCCCTGGACAGGGGCTGATGAACGGAAACACCATATATTTT	TRBD1	.	TRBV3-1/TRBV3-2	TRBJ1-3
CASSPGDSRYTEAFF	TGTGCCAGCAGTCCGGGGGACAGCCGCTACACTGAAGCTTTCTTT	TRBD1	.	TRBV6-2/TRBV6-3	TRBJ1-1
CASVDRGLGTEAFF	TGTGCCAGTGTAGACAGGGGGCTGGGCACTGAAGCTTTCTTT	TRBD1	.	TRBV19	TRBJ1-1
CASSLIRRDRSFGNTIYF	TGCGCCAGCAGCTTAATCAGACGGGACAGGTCCTTTGGAAACACCATATATTTT	TRBD1	.	TRBV5-1	TRBJ1-3
CASSPGGAGSPLHF	TGTGCCAGCAGCCCCGGCGGGGCCGGTTCACCCCTCCACTTT	.	.	TRBV7-9	TRBJ1-6
CASSVGSGTGLSIYNEQFF	TGTGCCAGCAGCGTAGGGTCTGGGACAGGGTTGAGTATCTACAATGAGCAGTTCTTC	TRBD1	.	TRBV9	TRBJ2-1
CSVGQVNTGELFF	TGCAGCGTTGGGCAGGTCAACACCGGGGAGCTGTTTTTT	.	.	TRBV29-1	TRBJ2-2
CASSLNLRAEGTDTQYF	TGTGCCAGCAGTCTAAACCTGAGAGCGGAAGGCACAGATACGCAGTATTTT	.	.	TRBV7-2	TRBJ2-3
CASSLVDSTNTEAFF	TGCGCCAGCAGCTTGGTCGACAGCACGAACACTGAAGCTTTCTTT	.	.	TRBV5-1	TRBJ1-1
CASSLLRGFNTGELFF	TGTGCCAGCAGCTTACTGCGGGGGTTTAACACCGGGGAGCTGTTTTTT	TRBD2	.	TRBV11-2	TRBJ2-2
CASSPYNDMNTEAFF	TGTGCCAGCAGCCCATACAACGACATGAACACTGAAGCTTTCTTT	.	.	TRBV9	TRBJ1-1
CASSPEFPGLRGF	TGTGCCAGCAGCCCCGAATTCCCGGGTCTCCGGGGATTC	.	.	TRBV7-9	TRBJ2-7
CASSPGRAGTRRTDTQYF	TGTGCCAGTAGCCCGGGGAGGGCCGGGACTAGGCGCACAGATACGCAGTATTTT	TRBD2	once	TRBV19	TRBJ2-3
CASSWGLNEQFF	TGTGCCAGCAGCTGGGGACTTAATGAGCAGTTCTTC	.	.	TRBV5-6	TRBJ2-1
CASTLRTGAPDRGTEAFF	TGCGCCAGCACCCTGCGCACAGGGGCCCCCGACCGGGGCACTGAAGCTTTCTTT	TRBD1	.	TRBV5-1	TRBJ1-1
CASSSAGMNTEAFF	TGCGCCAGCAGCTCGGCAGGGATGAACACTGAAGCTTTCTTT	.	.	TRBV5-1	TRBJ1-1
CASSASGSLNTEAFF	TGTGCCAGCAGCGCCTCGGGGTCGTTGAACACTGAAGCTTTCTTT	.	.	TRBV11-2	TRBJ1-1
CASSLSLGQGSNEQFF	TGTGCCAGCAGCTTAAGTCTGGGACAGGGGTCCAATGAGCAGTTCTTC	TRBD1	.	TRBV5-8	TRBJ2-1
CASSSLAGGRPDTQYF	TGTGCCAGCAGTTCCTTAGCGGGGGGGCGGCCAGATACGCAGTATTTT	TRBD2	.	TRBV27	TRBJ2-3